This entry concerns a single T cell receptor beta chain. This entry belongs to a study of monozygotic twins with inflammatory bowel disease. Each CDR3 protein gets one entry in TCRdb, which reprocessed the 5' RACE reads and gives no DNA. The sample data list more than 75,000 distinct CDR3 sequences. What was sequenced was blood. The clonotype comes from a human donor with ulcerative colitis or Crohn's disease, or a healthy co-twin of an affected twin (not recorded which).

This CDR3 reads CSARQGSFTDTQYF. The genes are TRBV20-1 and TRBJ2-3; the TRBD1 assignment by TCRdb is unverifiable without DNA. The CDR3 is made up of 14 amino acids. CDR1 is DFQATT, CDR2 SNEGSKA, per germline (reference sequence).